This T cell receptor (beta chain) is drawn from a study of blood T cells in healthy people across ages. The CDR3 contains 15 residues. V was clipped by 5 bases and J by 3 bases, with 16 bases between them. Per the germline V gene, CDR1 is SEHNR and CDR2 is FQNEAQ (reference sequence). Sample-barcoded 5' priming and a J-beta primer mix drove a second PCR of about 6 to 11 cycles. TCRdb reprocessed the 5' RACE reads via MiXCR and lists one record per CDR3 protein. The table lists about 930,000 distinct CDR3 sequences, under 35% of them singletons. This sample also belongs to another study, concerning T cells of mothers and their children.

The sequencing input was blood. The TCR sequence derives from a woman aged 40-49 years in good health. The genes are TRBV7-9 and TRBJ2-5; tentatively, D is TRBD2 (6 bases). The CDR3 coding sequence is TGTGCCAGCAGCGGGGGACTGCTAGCGAAAGAGACCCAGTACTTC. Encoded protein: CASSGGLLAKETQYF.